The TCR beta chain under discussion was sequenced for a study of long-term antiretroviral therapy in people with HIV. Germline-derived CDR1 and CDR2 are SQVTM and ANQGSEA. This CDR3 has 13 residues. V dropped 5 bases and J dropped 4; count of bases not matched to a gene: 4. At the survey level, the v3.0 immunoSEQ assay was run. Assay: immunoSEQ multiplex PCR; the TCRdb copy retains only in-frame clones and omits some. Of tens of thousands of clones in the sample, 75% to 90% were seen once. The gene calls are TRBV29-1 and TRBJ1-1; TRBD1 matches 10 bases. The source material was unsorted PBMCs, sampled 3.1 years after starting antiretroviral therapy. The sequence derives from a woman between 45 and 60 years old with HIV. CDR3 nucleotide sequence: TGCAGCGTTCAGACAGGGGGCCTCACTGAAGCTTTCTTT. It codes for CSVQTGGLTEAFF.